These 2 T cell receptor beta chains came from one sample sequenced in a study of technical replicates of blood from a handful of donors. TCRdb's copy holds only in-frame clones and misses some; the assay was immunoSEQ multiplex PCR. The sample yields around 68,000 clones, about 97% seen once. The specimen was T cells isolated from PBMCs. The receptors were gathered from a human donor in good health.

The V gene is TRBV7-9, the J gene TRBJ2-2, with 8 nucleotides matching TRBD2. This CDR3 has 13 amino acids. The germline gives CDR1 SEHNR, CDR2 FQNEAQ (reference sequence). V dropped 4 bases and J dropped 7; count of bases not matched to a gene: 2. CDR3 protein: CASSSRGGGELFF. DNA for the CDR3: TGTGCCAGCAGCTCACGGGGGGGCGGGGAGCTGTTTTTT. The variable domain in full, with the rest retrieved from reference TRBV7-9 and TRBJ2-2, is DTGVSQNPRHKITKRGQNVTFRCDPISEHNRLYWYRQTLGQGPEFLTYFQNEAQLEKSRLLSDRFSAERPKGSFSTLEIQRTEQGDSAMYLCASSSRGGGELFFGEGSRLTVL.

The gene calls are TRBV6-6 and TRBJ2-3, with TRBD2 matching 7 bases. The CDR3 loop spans 16 amino acids. Germline lookup yields CDR1 MNHNY and CDR2 SVGAGI (reference sequence). With V trimmed by 4 bases and J by 3 bases, 10 bases remained unmatched. The CDR3 sequence is CASSSLSREITDTQYF. The CDR3 nucleotides read TGTGCCAGCAGTTCCTTATCGCGGGAGATAACAGATACGCAGTATTTT.